Shown below are 5 T cell receptor beta chains from a single sample sequenced in a study of blood T cell repertoires in COVID-19. The assay was immunoSEQ multiplex PCR, and TCRdb's table has in-frame clones only and misses some. The sample contains approximately 250,000 clones, around 86% of which appear only once. The sequencing input was peripheral blood. Receptors were obtained from a man younger than 45 who had recovered from COVID-19.

The chain is built from TRBV30 and TRBJ1-2, with TRBD1 identical over 7 bases. Germline V lookup: CDR1 GTSNPN, CDR2 SVGIG (reference sequence). CDR3 length: 11 residues. V shed 3 bases and J 8 bases; nucleotides not matched to a gene: 3. Here the CDR3 reads CAWSKGAGYTF. CDR3 coding DNA: TGTGCCTGGAGCAAGGGGGCCGGCTACACCTTC. Combining the CDR3 with reference TRBV30 and TRBJ1-2 gives the whole variable domain SQTIHQWPATLVQPVGSPLSLECTVEGTSNPNLYWYRQAAGRGLQLLFYSVGIGQISSEVPQNLSASRPQDRQFILSSKKLLLSDSGFYLCAWSKGAGYTFGSGTRLTVV.

CDR3 in amino acids: CATSPPRTARYGYTF. CDR3 in DNA: TGTGCCACCAGCCCCCCCAGGACAGCGCGGTATGGCTACACCTTC. This chain uses TRBV24-1 with TRBJ1-2; tentatively, D is TRBD1 (6 bases). This CDR3 has 15 amino acids. Per the germline V gene, CDR1 is KGHDR and CDR2 is SFDVKD. The V gene lost 7 bases and the J gene lost 5 bases, with 19 bases spanning the gap.

The sample holds one count of this clone. This sequence joins TRBV6-5 and TRBJ1-1; 7 bases are a match to TRBD1. From germline, CDR1 is MNHEY and CDR2 SVGAGI. The CDR3 is made up of 15 amino acids. V lost 6 bases and J lost 0; bases outside the gene matches: 7. CDR3 amino acids: CASSRGQTMNTEAFF. In DNA, the CDR3 is TGTGCCAGCAGCAGGGGACAGACCATGAACACTGAAGCTTTCTTT.

V is TRBV5-1 and J is TRBJ2-5; maybe TRBD2 (6 bases). The germline V and J ends were trimmed by 2 bases and 5 bases, with 10 bases remaining between them. The CDR3 totals 13 residues. Germline lookup yields CDR1 SGHRS and CDR2 YFSETQ. CDR3 sequence (DNA): TGCGCCAGCAGCTTCGGTCGGGGGGAGACCCAGTACTTC. Protein product: CASSFGRGETQYF.

The CDR3 loop is CASSAEPGLAGSVGEQYF. In nucleotides, the CDR3 is TGTGCCAGCAGCGCCGAACCGGGACTAGCGGGGTCGGTGGGCGAGCAGTACTTC. The chain uses TRBV9 and TRBJ2-7; 13 positions match TRBD2. The CDR3 loop spans 18 amino acids. CDR1 and CDR2 from the germline V gene are SGDLS and YYNGEE. With V trimmed by 3 bases and J by 6 bases, 15 bases remained unmatched.